This T cell receptor (beta chain) was recorded in a study of T cell responses to AZD1222 COVID-19 vaccine. The overall study: Pooling was applied to second doses at about 4 or about 12 weeks.

Findings and limits, study-wide: Vaccine-associated CD4 TCRs ranged over spike, dominating at 160-218 and 743-854. None of the repertoires were sampled until the peak T cell response had passed.

The germline gives CDR1 SGHKS, CDR2 YYEKEE (reference sequence). The junction had 12 bases not matched to a gene; V was cut back by 7 bases and J by 7 bases. There are 14 residues in the CDR3. The repertoire was sequenced with immunoSEQ multiplex PCR; TCRdb's copy has only in-frame clones and lacks some. Among 100,000 to 150,000 clones listed, 85% to 90% were seen once. A note on this clone: Its antigen remains unknown.

The V gene is TRBV5-5, the J gene TRBJ1-1, with TRBD1 matching over 8 bases. This specimen was peripheral blood, taken on day 0 of AZD1222 vaccination. The receptor's source is an adult in good health. DNA of the CDR3: TGTGCCAGCGATGGGGGCAGGGGGCCCGATGAAGCTTTCTTT. Its translation: CASDGGRGPDEAFF.